This TCR beta chain was sequenced during a study of T cell responses to AZD1222 COVID-19 vaccine (dated by TCRdb to the early 2020s). Describing the broader study: A total of 230 to 250 trial participants underwent TCR sequencing, of whom about 210 received two doses of AZD1222 and 26 received two doses of the MenACWY control vaccine. Trial participants were enrolled by age into subgroups of 18-55, 56-69 and 70-plus years, and around 150, 28 and 57 TCR-sequenced participants, respectively, were included in these subgroups.

Worth noting for this clone: It has no known antigen specificity. Base qualities were left out, and no much larger clone turns up one base away.

Interpreted using the paper, the time point label stands for: baseline before first vaccination. The treatment or condition label of this sample denotes: meningococcal conjugate vaccine given as trial control. Vaccinee samples came from UK trials COV001 and COV002, including a single-blind randomized controlled phase 2/3 trial of AZD1222 (ChAdOx1 nCoV-19) in healthy adults. Trial participant PBMC samples were collected at day 0 and day 28 after the second dose for TCRbeta chain sequencing. The research as a whole found: Because no samples from the day 14 peak response were available, repertoires could be characterized only after the peak T cell response. Conclusions about previously exposed vaccinees are limited, since just 6 or 7 AZD1222 recipients were seropositive for SARS-CoV-2 at baseline. The 56-69-year group was small, and its depth increase did not reach significance, likely because of low power. Participants were mostly white British and included more females than males, and it was suggested by the authors that clonal diversity may have been underestimated. After two AZD1222 doses, spike-specific TCR breadth and depth were significantly higher than at day 0 and than in MenACWY recipients. The whole spike protein was spanned by vaccine-associated CD4 TCRs, and dominant responses were seen in regions 160-218 and 743-854. Reportedly, close to half of the unique spike-specific TCRs recognized epitopes lying outside the regions that are mutated in the B.1.351 and B.1.1.7 variants.

The CDR3 regions of human TCRbeta chains were analyzed by immunosequencing. For the original study's pipeline: TCRs in the repertoires were compared against a reference library of SARS-CoV-2-specific TCRs that had been generated with the MIRA antigen-specificity platform. Breadth was defined as the fraction of unique TCRs that were SARS-CoV-2-associated. Depth was defined as the fraction of total T cells that were SARS-CoV-2-associated. Using the MIRA data, each spike-specific TCR was assigned both to the spike region to which the TCR was reactive and to a CD4 or CD8 class. Log10-transformed breadth and depth values were compared by one-way ANOVA with Sidak's multiple comparisons tests. Entries here come from immuneACCESS through TCRdb and include only in-frame sequences with V and J called. Some clones fail to appear in such tables; in the studies checked, an unresolved V gene covers under half of the shortfall, and the cause of the remainder is unknown. V and J calls and clone size come straight from that table; D and trimming were deduced from the DNA. For this sample the table gives some 200,000 clones, of which roughly 91% were detected only once. The top ten hold around 1% of the sample.

CDR1 and CDR2 are drawn from the germline V gene: MDHEN, SYDVKM. From the cysteine through the phenylalanine, the CDR3 covers 15 amino acids. The entry retains the CDR3 DNA only, 45 bases that are in frame from base 1. V lost 6 bases and J lost 2 bases, and the count of bases not matched to a germline gene is 6. The sample here was peripheral blood, taken on day 0 of MenACWY control vaccination. The sequence was obtained from an adult in good health. Recombination linked TRBV28 to TRBJ1-4; 7 central nucleotides agree with TRBD1. The DNA is as follows: TGTGCCAGCAGGGTCGAACAGGGGACTAATGAAAAACTGTTTTTT. This sequence encodes CASRVEQGTNEKLFF.